The next 15 T cell receptor beta chains were all read from a single sample in a study of shared clonotypes between healthy human individuals (dated by TCRdb to 2019 to 2021). Libraries were prepared through the immunoSEQ multiplex PCR assay. The table was pulled from immuneACCESS by TCRdb, which kept in-frame rearrangements only. Such tables lose some clones; where checked, under half of the loss comes from unresolved V genes, and the rest has no known cause. The sample includes about 2.1 million clones, with around 93% observed a single time. In total, the top ten clones hold more than 1.5% of the sample. CD8 naive samples consisted of CD45RO-negative cells that were positively selected for CCR7, yielding a CD45RA+CCR7+ population without TemRA cells. Sequencing input: naive CD8+ T cells from PBMCs. In the paper's terms, the cell subset or site label means: CD45RA+CCR7+. All receptors derive from a man younger than 30 in good health. Some clones in this sample may be carry-over from other donors' samples.

This chain uses TRBV28 with TRBJ1-2, with TRBD1 identical over 9 bases. This CDR3 region has 13 residues. Per the germline V gene, CDR1 is MDHEN and CDR2 is SYDVKM. V lost 5 bases and J lost 6; bases outside the gene matches: 4. DNA of the CDR3: TGTGCCAGCAGTCCACGGGACAGGGATGGCTACACCTTC. Residues: CASSPRDRDGYTF.

The V and J genes are TRBV28 and TRBJ2-7; no clear D. In germline, CDR1 is MDHEN, CDR2 SYDVKM. Trimming took off 3 bases at V and 2 bases at J, with 8 bases between the two ends. The CDR3 contains 13 residues. As DNA, the CDR3 is TGTGCCAGCAGTTTGAATCCGGCCTACGAGCAGTACTTC. This sequence encodes CASSLNPAYEQYF.

This chain uses TRBV6-5 with TRBJ2-1; possibly TRBD2 for D (5 bases). Trimming shortened V by 2 bases and J by 5 bases, and 7 bases separated the two germline ends. The germline V gene has CDR1 MNHEY and CDR2 SVGAGI. The CDR3 runs to 13 residues. CDR3 amino acids: CASSYDGDNEQFF. The CDR3 region has the DNA TGTGCCAGCAGTTACGACGGGGACAATGAGCAGTTCTTC.

The chain has TRBV7-7 and TRBJ1-4, with D maybe TRBD1 (5 bases). This CDR3 has 15 amino acids. Germline V lookup: CDR1 SSHAT, CDR2 FNYEAQ (reference sequence). V was shortened by 1 base and J by 7 bases, with 13 bases between the two germline ends. CDR3 protein: CASSLVAGVGEKLFF. CDR3 DNA: TGTGCCAGCAGCTTAGTGGCGGGGGTTGGTGAAAAACTGTTTTTT.

The chain combines TRBV7-8 with TRBJ2-7; D is perhaps TRBD2 (5 bases). Germline V gene sequence: CDR1 SGHVS, CDR2 FQNEAQ. This CDR3 is built from 15 residues. V lost 7 bases to trimming and J lost 3 bases, with 19 bases between them. The CDR3 loop reads CASTQTRDWGYEQYF. CDR3 in DNA: TGTGCCAGCACCCAAACACGGGATTGGGGCTACGAGCAGTACTTC.

This chain uses TRBV30 with TRBJ2-1; TRBD2 aligns across 10 bases. V dropped 1 base and J dropped 4; count of bases not matched to a gene: 10. The CDR3 has 17 amino acids. Germline loops: CDR1 GTSNPN, CDR2 SVGIG (reference sequence). The CDR3 region has the DNA TGTGCCTGGAGTGGGGGGACTAGCGAAAATAAGTACAATGAGCAGTTCTTC. Translating it yields CAWSGGTSENKYNEQFF.

The chain couples TRBV5-6 to TRBJ1-1, with 8 positions matching TRBD1. The length of the CDR3 is 12 residues. J was trimmed by 8 bases and V by 3 bases; bases with no gene match: 3. The germline CDR1 and CDR2 sequences are SGHDT and YYEEEE. CDR3 in DNA: TGTGCCAGCAGCTCGGGACAGGCCGAAGCTTTCTTT. As protein: CASSSGQAEAFF.

The chain carries TRBV23-1 and TRBJ2-1; D uncertain. TRBV23-1 is an open reading frame, and its role is uncertain. V dropped 0 bases and J dropped 7 bases, with 16 bases sitting between them. The CDR3 runs 16 residues. CDR3 residues: CASSQSGWQRANEQFF. CDR3 in DNA: TGCGCCAGCAGTCAATCGGGGTGGCAGCGCGCGAATGAGCAGTTCTTC.

V and J are TRBV9 and TRBJ2-3; D is ambiguous. This CDR3 contains 14 residues. In germline, CDR1 is SGDLS, CDR2 YYNGEE. V was cut by 4 bases and J by 2 bases, with 11 bases left in between. CDR3 in DNA: TGTGCCAGCAGCAGCATGGGAAACACAGATACGCAGTATTTT. This translates into CASSSMGNTDTQYF.

This rearrangement joins TRBV9 to TRBJ2-7; the match to TRBD2 covers 11 bases. V was clipped by 3 bases and J by 4 bases; unmatched bases: 12. The CDR3 runs to 17 residues. Germline CDR1 and CDR2: SGDLS and YYNGEE. CDR3 DNA: TGTGCCAGCAGCGCCCACCCCGGGACTAGCGGAGTTTACGAGCAGTACTTC. Its translation is CASSAHPGTSGVYEQYF.

This chain links TRBV6-5 with TRBJ1-2; 7 positions agree with TRBD1. V dropped 5 bases and J dropped 4; count of bases not matched to a gene: 7. Germline V gene lookup returns CDR1 MNHEY and CDR2 SVGAGI. The CDR3 consists of 14 residues. The CDR3 bases are TGTGCCAGCAGTCCCACAGGGGCCCCCTATGGCTACACCTTC. It specifies CASSPTGAPYGYTF.

This sequence joins TRBV5-1 and TRBJ1-1, with TRBD1 matching over 11 bases. The V segment lost 0 bases and the J segment 3 bases; nucleotides outside the gene matches: 7. CDR1 and CDR2 from the germline V gene are SGHRS and YFSETQ. The CDR3 runs to 17 residues. The CDR3 loop reads CASSLAGDRGRYTEAFF. Here the CDR3 DNA reads TGCGCCAGCAGCTTGGCTGGGGACAGGGGGAGGTACACTGAAGCTTTCTTT.

The chain links TRBV19 to TRBJ1-5; possibly TRBD1 for D (5 bases). The ends were cut back, 5 bases at V and 1 base at J, with 9 bases in the middle. CDR3 length: 14 residues. Germline V gene lookup returns CDR1 LNHDA and CDR2 SQIVND (reference sequence). CDR3 protein: CASSWDLSNQPQHF. In nucleotides, the CDR3 is TGTGCCAGTAGTTGGGACCTGAGCAATCAGCCCCAGCATTTT.

V gene TRBV15 combines with J gene TRBJ1-5, with 8 nucleotides matching TRBD1. The CDR3 length is 15 residues. CDR1 is LNHNV and CDR2 is YYDKDF in the germline V gene (reference sequence). The ends lost 5 bases at V and 0 bases at J; junction bases unmatched: 3. The CDR3 DNA sequence: TGTGCCACCAGCGGGGACAGGTATAGCAATCAGCCCCAGCATTTT. It yields the protein CATSGDRYSNQPQHF.

The J gene is TRBJ1-4, the V gene TRBV5-1; no reliable D call. V lost 3 bases and J lost 7, with 16 bases in between. Germline V CDR1 and CDR2: SGHRS, YFSETQ. The CDR3 sequence is 15 residues long. As DNA, the CDR3 is TGCGCCAGCAGCTCCGTCGGGGTAGTCTTTGAAAAACTGTTTTTT. It codes for CASSSVGVVFEKLFF. The entire variable domain, with the rest obtained from reference TRBV5-1 and TRBJ1-4, is as follows: KAGVTQTPRYLIKTRGQQVTLSCSPISGHRSVSWYQQTPGQGLQFLFEYFSETQRNKGNFPGRFSGRQFSNSRSEMNVSTLELGDSALYLCASSSVGVVFEKLFFGSGTQLSVL.